Listed below are T cell receptor beta chains from one sample, sequenced in a study of shared clonotypes between healthy human individuals. Libraries were prepared by immunoSEQ multiplex PCR; TCRdb keeps only in-frame clonotypes and omits some of them. In the table there are around 1.9 million clones, just under 95% of which are singletons. Sequenced material: naive CD8+ T cells from PBMCs. These receptor sequences come from a man younger than 35 in good health. Some clones in this sample may be carry-over from other donors' samples. CDR3s include the opening cysteine and the closing phenylalanine or tryptophan. Fields, in order: clone size, V gene, D gene, J gene, CDR3 protein, CDR3 DNA. D genes are given only for firm matches. Not every row has a clone size; where given, it reads once, few, many or a size class.

abundance: .; v_gene: TRBV9; d_gene: .; j_gene: TRBJ2-3; CDR3aa: CASSVDSNTQYF; CDR3nt: TGTGCCAGCAGCGTAGACAGCAATACGCAGTATTTT
abundance: .; v_gene: TRBV9; d_gene: .; j_gene: TRBJ2-5; CDR3aa: CASSVAGTLRETQYF; CDR3nt: TGTGCCAGCAGCGTAGCCGGGACATTGCGCGAGACCCAGTACTTC
abundance: .; v_gene: TRBV7-2; d_gene: .; j_gene: TRBJ1-2; CDR3aa: CASSLALITGHGYTF; CDR3nt: TGTGCCAGCAGCTTAGCACTAATCACAGGGCATGGCTACACCTTC
abundance: .; v_gene: TRBV10-3; d_gene: TRBD2; j_gene: TRBJ2-1; CDR3aa: CAISEPGGAWDEQFF; CDR3nt: TGTGCCATCAGTGAACCGGGAGGAGCCTGGGATGAGCAGTTCTTC
abundance: .; v_gene: TRBV7-9; d_gene: TRBD1; j_gene: TRBJ1-2; CDR3aa: CASSRSLGTGPSMSYTF; CDR3nt: TGTGCCAGCAGCCGATCCCTTGGGACAGGCCCATCTATGAGCTACACCTTC
abundance: .; v_gene: TRBV5-1; d_gene: TRBD2; j_gene: TRBJ2-2; CDR3aa: CASSFGRTSGSSYTGELFF; CDR3nt: TGCGCCAGCAGCTTTGGGAGGACTAGCGGGAGTTCGTACACCGGGGAGCTGTTTTTT
abundance: .; v_gene: TRBV6-1; d_gene: .; j_gene: TRBJ1-2; CDR3aa: CASSDALLDLGYGYTF; CDR3nt: TGTGCCAGCAGTGACGCTCTTTTGGATCTCGGCTATGGCTACACCTTC
abundance: .; v_gene: TRBV13; d_gene: .; j_gene: TRBJ2-1; CDR3aa: CASSLFREPDNEQFF; CDR3nt: TGTGCCAGCAGCTTGTTCCGCGAGCCTGACAATGAGCAGTTCTTC
abundance: few; v_gene: TRBV7-9; d_gene: .; j_gene: TRBJ1-5; CDR3aa: CASSLGAINQPQHF; CDR3nt: TGTGCCAGCAGCTTAGGGGCGATCAATCAGCCCCAGCATTTT
abundance: few; v_gene: TRBV6-5; d_gene: .; j_gene: TRBJ2-7; CDR3aa: CASSYLYEQYF; CDR3nt: TGTGCCAGCAGTTACTTATACGAGCAGTACTTC
abundance: .; v_gene: TRBV7-3; d_gene: TRBD1; j_gene: TRBJ2-2; CDR3aa: CASSLRQGEGTGELFF; CDR3nt: TGTGCCAGCAGCTTAAGACAGGGAGAGGGCACCGGGGAGCTGTTTTTT